This TCR beta chain is drawn from a study of cytomegalovirus exposure and HLA in healthy donors. The PCR contained 60 Vbeta and 13 Jbeta primers. Only in-frame clones appear in the TCRdb table, and some are missing; sequencing was by immunoSEQ multiplex PCR. Altogether some 180,000 clones are present, around 80% being singletons, with the ten largest covering approximately 2%. CDR1 SQVTM and CDR2 ANQGSEA come from the germline V gene. The V and J ends lost 2 bases and 8 bases respectively, with 15 bases between them. This CDR3 comprises 13 residues. The sample comprised PBMCs. The source is a man aged 25-45 years in good health and CMV-seronegative. The chain employs TRBV29-1 and TRBJ1-2; a weak D match, TRBD1 (5 bases). This chain's CDR3 is CSVENTGHGGYTF. CDR3 coding DNA: TGCAGCGTTGAAAACACAGGCCACGGAGGCTACACCTTC.